Listed here are 12 T cell receptor beta chains from one sample, sequenced in a study of T cell repertoires in cytomegalovirus infection. TCRdb processed the reads anew with MiXCR; each CDR3 protein has one entry. The profile shows fewer than 850,000 distinct CDR3 sequences, just under 30% of them singletons. Their antigen targets remain unknown. The material sequenced was cultured CD8+ T cells from PBMCs, taken from culture after CMV antigen stimulation. Every receptor here comes from a human donor in good health (CMV status not recorded). Some clones in this sample may be carry-over from other donors' samples.

The rearrangement uses TRBV7-9 and TRBJ2-1, with TRBD2 as a possible D gene (7 bases). The CDR3 consists of 15 residues. Deletions cut 1 base from V and 8 bases from J, with 15 bases between. Germline CDR1 is SEHNR and CDR2 is FQNEAQ (reference sequence). The CDR3 DNA reads TGTGCCAGCAGCTTAGGGGGGGGGCTATGGGATGAGCAGTTCTTC. Encoded protein: CASSLGGGLWDEQFF.

A few counts support this clonotype. The chain recombines TRBV4-2 with TRBJ2-5; TRBD1 is a possible D gene (6 bases). The length of the CDR3 is 15 residues. Trimming stripped 1 base from V and 4 bases from J, with 13 bases between. Germline CDR1 LGHNA, CDR2 YNFKEQ. DNA of the CDR3: TGTGCCAGCAGCCAAGTAATCAGGGGTCGAGAGACCCAGTACTTC. This codes for CASSQVIRGRETQYF.

As DNA, the CDR3 is TGTGCCACCGACCCGGGGAGGGGGGGCACTGAAGCTTTCTTT. Translation gives CATDPGRGGTEAFF. The rearrangement joins TRBV6-2 or TRBV6-3 to TRBJ1-1; a possible D gene is TRBD1 (6 bases). Germline V lookup: CDR1 MNHEY, CDR2 SVGEGT. V was shortened by 10 bases and J by 4 bases, with 19 bases between the two germline ends. The CDR3 covers 14 residues.

This chain connects TRBV20-1 to TRBJ2-7; D remains ambiguous. The CDR3 contains 14 residues. Germline CDR1 reads DFQATT; CDR2 reads SNEGSKA (reference sequence). Trimming left V 7 bases short and J 2 bases short, with 18 bases between. The CDR3: CSGGSRAYAYEQYF. DNA for the CDR3: TGCAGTGGGGGAAGTCGGGCGTACGCCTACGAGCAGTACTTC.

The genes are TRBV6-2 or TRBV6-3 and TRBJ2-7, with 12 bases lining up with TRBD2. V lost 4 bases, J lost 4 bases, and 5 bases stayed unmatched. CDR3 length equals 15 residues. The germline CDR1 and CDR2 sequences are MNHEY and SVGEGT. CDR3 in DNA: TGTGCCAGCAGTTCTGGACTAGCGGGGATTTACGAGCAGTACGTC. This encodes CASSSGLAGIYEQYV.

The table lists this clonotype with a few counts. The J gene is TRBJ2-3, the V gene TRBV6-2 or TRBV6-3; tentatively, D is TRBD1 or TRBD2 (6 bases each). CDR1 is MNHEY and CDR2 is SVGEGT in the germline V gene. V lost 7 bases and J lost 4, with 9 bases in between. This CDR3 region has 12 residues. CDR3 in amino acids: CASKRGADTQYF. Written as DNA, the CDR3 is TGTGCCAGCAAAAGGGGGGCAGATACGCAGTATTTT.

This clonotype was counted ten times or more. This chain links TRBV4-1 with TRBJ1-5; a weak D match, TRBD1 (5 bases). Germline V gene sequence: CDR1 MGHRA, CDR2 YSYEKL. The CDR3 is made up of 13 amino acids. The V end was cut by 0 bases, the J end by 6 bases, with 6 bases between. In nucleotides, the CDR3 is TGCGCCAGCAGCCAAGATAGGGGTCAGCCCCAGCATTTT. This codes for CASSQDRGQPQHF.

This clonotype came up a few times. The J gene is TRBJ1-2, the V gene TRBV7-2; 8 positions agree with TRBD1. V shed 1 base and J 7 bases; nucleotides not matched to a gene: 17. Looked up from germline, CDR1 is SGHTA and CDR2 is FQGNSA. CDR3 length: 18 amino acids. In DNA, the CDR3 is TGTGCCAGCAGCTTAGTTAGTTCCTCGACAGGGGAGAAGGTTGGCTACACCTTC. This encodes CASSLVSSSTGEKVGYTF.

This chain joins TRBV19 and TRBJ2-3; D uncertain. Trimming took off 3 bases at V and 3 bases at J, with 10 bases between the two ends. The CDR3 totals 14 residues. Germline CDR1 is LNHDA and CDR2 is SQIVND (reference sequence). The CDR3 loop is CASSMRGATDTQYF. The CDR3 DNA follows: TGTGCCAGTAGTATGCGCGGAGCAACAGATACGCAGTATTTT.

The chain recombines TRBV9 with TRBJ2-7; no firm D call. V dropped 0 bases and J dropped 7 bases, with 11 bases sitting between them. This CDR3 contains 13 residues. Germline CDR1 reads SGDLS; CDR2 reads YYNGEE. Here the CDR3 reads CASSVDGGSEQYF. The DNA for the CDR3 is TGTGCCAGCAGCGTAGACGGCGGCTCGGAGCAGTACTTC.

The chain combines TRBV6-2 or TRBV6-3 with TRBJ1-2, with TRBD1 matching 7 bases. The V gene's germline CDR1 is MNHEY and CDR2 SVGEGT. J lost 2 bases, V lost 2 bases, and 2 bases had no gene match. This CDR3 region has 14 residues. The CDR3 DNA reads TGTGCCAGCAGTTACGACAGGGAGAACTATGGCTACACCTTC. As protein: CASSYDRENYGYTF.

This clonotype was detected many times. In nucleotides, the CDR3 is TGTGCCAGCGGCTGGGAGACCCAGTACTTC. Encoded protein: CASGWETQYF. The chain uses TRBV6-1 and TRBJ2-5; D remains ambiguous. V shed 8 bases and J shed 5 bases, with 6 bases lying between them. This CDR3 spans 10 amino acids. From germline, CDR1 is MNHNS and CDR2 SASEGT.